This record covers a single T cell receptor beta chain. This clonotype was seen a few times. Its cognate antigen has yet to be identified. No clone much larger than this one lies a single base away; base qualities are absent. Receptor amplification or capture employed 5' RACE. Sequencing relied on an Illumina HiSeq 2000. Template switching added a universal primer binding site, and the final cDNA carried a unique molecular identifier that allowed TCR cDNA molecules to be counted accurately. First-strand cDNA for TCR alpha and beta chains was synthesized from specific primers in the conserved constant-segment region. To control for contamination, every cDNA library carried two barcodes: a SMART-Mk sample barcode plus Illumina barcodes. TruSeq adapter sequences and Illumina sample barcodes were added in two successive PCR steps. TCR alpha and beta cDNA libraries were sequenced on the Illumina HiSeq platform with custom primers. On the authors' methods: MiGEC processed the raw reads to extract unique molecular identifiers, while MiXCR was used to determine the CDR3 positions. For each individual, recombination models were inferred using an EM algorithm with the repgenHMM and IGoR tools. Shared clonotype analysis was performed with the tcR package in R, normalizing sharing by the product of cloneset sizes. To study raw recombination without the effects of thymic and clonal selection, out-of-frame nonproductive sequences were analyzed. TCRdb cleaned the public reads at Q25 with fastp, built clones with MiXCR and kept in-frame beta chains. A single entry per CDR3 protein holds the most common genes and DNA from its merged rows. TCRdb assigned the V and J calls; the authors' analysis was not used. The sample yields around 690,000 distinct CDR3 sequences; less than 25% were counted once. The ten largest account for roughly 4% of the sample.

The sample comes from a study of identical twins (dated by TCRdb to 2016 to 2017). Concerning the study at large: To test whether fetal clonotypes persist, the study used deep sequencing on TCR alpha and beta repertoires from monozygotic twins, unrelated adults of various ages, and cord blood. To rule out contamination, the twin experiments were replicated at different times with different library preparation protocols.

General findings and caveats noted by the study authors: Conclusions relied on cross-sectional statistical analysis, since the same donors could not be followed over many years. In beta out-of-frame sequences, excess twin sharing was weaker, because having fewer shared sequences lowered the signal-to-noise ratio. Abundant cord blood beta clonotypes had fewer insertions, young adult naive repertoires showed a similar but weaker trend, and memory repertoires showed no such trend. Invariant T cells such as MAIT and iNKT could partly confound zero-insertion analyses, though diverse VJ usage argued against this for most clonotypes. In monozygotic twins, recombination models systematically underestimated out-of-frame TCR alpha sharing, but the models matched the sharing seen between unrelated individuals. Compared with coincidental sharing between unrelated individuals, out-of-frame TCR alpha sequences shared between twins had an excess of sequences with low generation probability.

CDR1 MNHNS and CDR2 SASEGT were looked up in the germline V gene. From its cysteine to its phenylalanine, the CDR3 spans 15 amino acids. Just the 45-base CDR3 DNA is kept, in frame starting at base 1. Unmatched junction bases come to 4, with V trimmed by 2 bases and J by 7 bases. Every donor in the study was a healthy Caucasian. Three pairs of female monozygotic twins, all aged about 18 to 30 years, made up the twin cohort. Peripheral blood mononuclear cells were used as the source from which RNA for TCR libraries was isolated. These same records also appear under a second study, on T cells expressing NK-cell markers. Looking at the second paper: Three sorted T-cell subsets (CD3+CD56+NKG2C+, CD3+CD56+NKG2C- and CD3+CD56-NKG2C+) from several donors had their TCR beta-chain repertoires profiled. Of the eight sequenced donors, seven were found to be HCMV-seropositive and one was found to be HCMV-seronegative. To restrict sorting to alphabetaTCR-expressing T cells, an anti-gammadeltaTCR antibody was added in several experiments. In six donors, the dominant CD3+CD56+NKG2C+ clonotypes were found to rank among the top 10 CD8+ clonotypes and to make up roughly 1.0-7.5% of CD8+ T cells. Those dominant clonotypes were again the most abundant among CD3+CD56-NKG2C+ cells in a handful of donors, at about 25-65%. It remained unclear whether the expanded NKG2C-expressing T cell clones were specific for HCMV antigens. Randomly selected healthy volunteers, three men and five women, were used as the eight sequenced donors. HCMV serostatus was determined by detecting HCMV-specific IgG in serum with a commercial ELISA kit. Bulk peripheral blood T-cell repertoires were additionally sequenced from unsorted PBMC for six donors. Reads were demultiplexed and grouped by UMI with MIGEC, and clonotypes were assembled and quantified with MiTCR. Only TCR cDNA sequences supported by at least two reads were kept to exclude erroneous sequences. The tcR package was used for downstream repertoire analysis, and clonotypes were matched across fractions by CDR3 nucleotide sequence plus V segment. Antigen specificity was annotated against VDJdb with VDJmatch, allowing one amino acid substitution in CDR3.

Sequencing was done on a sample of PBMCs. The rearranged chain carries TRBV6-1 and TRBJ2-3, and TRBD2 aligns with 12 junction nucleotides. The TCR comes from a woman in her late teens or twenties in good health. The nucleotide sequence is TGTGCCAGCAGTGAACTTGGACTAGCGGGGTATACGCAGTATTTT. It encodes CASSELGLAGYTQYF.